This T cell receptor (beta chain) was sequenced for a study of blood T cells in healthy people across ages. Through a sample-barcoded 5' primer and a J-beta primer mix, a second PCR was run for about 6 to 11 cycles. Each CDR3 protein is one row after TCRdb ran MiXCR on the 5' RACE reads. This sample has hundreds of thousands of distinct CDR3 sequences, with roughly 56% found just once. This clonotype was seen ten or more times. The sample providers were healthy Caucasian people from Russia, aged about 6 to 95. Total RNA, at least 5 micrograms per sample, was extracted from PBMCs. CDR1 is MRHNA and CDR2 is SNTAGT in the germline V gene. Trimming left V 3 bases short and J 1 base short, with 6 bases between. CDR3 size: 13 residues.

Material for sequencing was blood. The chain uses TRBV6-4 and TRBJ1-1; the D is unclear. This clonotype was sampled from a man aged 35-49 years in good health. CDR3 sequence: CASSDGENTEAFF. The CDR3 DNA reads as TGTGCCAGCAGTGATGGGGAGAACACTGAAGCTTTCTTT.